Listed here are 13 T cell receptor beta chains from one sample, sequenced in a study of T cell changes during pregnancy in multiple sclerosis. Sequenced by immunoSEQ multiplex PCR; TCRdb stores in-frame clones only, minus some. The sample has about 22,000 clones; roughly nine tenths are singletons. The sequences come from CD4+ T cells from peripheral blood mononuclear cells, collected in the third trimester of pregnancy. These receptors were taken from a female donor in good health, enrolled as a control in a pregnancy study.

The CDR3 is CASITGTYEQYF. The CDR3 bases are TGCGCCAGCATTACAGGGACCTACGAGCAGTACTTC. The chain employs TRBV10-1 and TRBJ2-7; a possible D gene is TRBD1 (6 bases). The CDR3 consists of 12 residues. V lost 7 bases and J 2 bases, leaving 9 bases between the germline ends. Germline V gives CDR1 WNHNN, CDR2 SYGVQD (reference sequence).

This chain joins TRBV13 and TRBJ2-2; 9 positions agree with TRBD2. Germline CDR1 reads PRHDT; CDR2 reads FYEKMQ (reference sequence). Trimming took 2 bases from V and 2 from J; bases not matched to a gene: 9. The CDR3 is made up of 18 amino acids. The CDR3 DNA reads TGTGCCAGCAGCTTAATTTCCCTAGCGGGAATTAACACCGGGGAGCTGTTTTTT. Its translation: CASSLISLAGINTGELFF.

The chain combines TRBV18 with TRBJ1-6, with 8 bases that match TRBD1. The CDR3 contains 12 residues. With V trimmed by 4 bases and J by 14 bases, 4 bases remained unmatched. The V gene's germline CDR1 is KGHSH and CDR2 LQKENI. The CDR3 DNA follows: TGTGCCAGCTCACAGGACAGGGCGGCCCTCCACTTT. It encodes CASSQDRAALHF. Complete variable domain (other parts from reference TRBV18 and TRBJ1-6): NAGVMQNPRHLVRRRGQEARLRCSPMKGHSHVYWYRQLPEEGLKFMVYLQKENIIDESGMPKERFSAEFPKEGPSILRIQQVVRGDSAAYFCASSQDRAALHFGNGTRLTVT.

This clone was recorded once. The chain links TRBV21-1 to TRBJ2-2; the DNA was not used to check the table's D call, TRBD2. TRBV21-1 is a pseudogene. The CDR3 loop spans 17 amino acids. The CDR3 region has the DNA TGTGCCAGCAGCACCAAAACGGGAGGGGGACACACCGGGGAGCTGTTTTTT. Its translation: CASSTKTGGGHTGELFF.

The chain's CDR3 is CASSLAFSAGGPQTQYF. CDR3 DNA: TGTGCCAGCAGCTTGGCATTCTCGGCGGGGGGGCCACAGACCCAGTACTTC. The V gene is TRBV5-6, the J gene TRBJ2-5; the match to TRBD2 covers 9 bases. Germline values: CDR1 SGHDT, CDR2 YYEEEE. Trimming cost V 0 bases and J 6 bases; bases outside gene matches: 12. The CDR3 loop spans 17 amino acids.

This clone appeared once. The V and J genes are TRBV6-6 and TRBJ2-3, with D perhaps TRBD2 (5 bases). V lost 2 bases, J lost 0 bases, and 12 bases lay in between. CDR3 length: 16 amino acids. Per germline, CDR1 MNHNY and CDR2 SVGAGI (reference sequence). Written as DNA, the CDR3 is TGTGCCAGCAGTTACGGAGGCTCAACTAGCACAGATACGCAGTATTTT. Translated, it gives CASSYGGSTSTDTQYF.

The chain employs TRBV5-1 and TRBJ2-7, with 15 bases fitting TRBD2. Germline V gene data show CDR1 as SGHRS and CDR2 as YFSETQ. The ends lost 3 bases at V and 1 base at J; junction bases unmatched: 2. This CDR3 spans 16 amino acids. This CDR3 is CASSWGLAGGSYEQYF. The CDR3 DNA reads TGCGCCAGCAGCTGGGGACTAGCGGGAGGTTCCTACGAGCAGTACTTC.

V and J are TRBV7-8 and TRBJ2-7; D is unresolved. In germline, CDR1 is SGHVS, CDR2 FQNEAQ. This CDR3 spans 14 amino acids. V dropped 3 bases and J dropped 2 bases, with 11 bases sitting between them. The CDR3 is CASSFHPDTYEQYF. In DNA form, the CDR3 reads TGTGCCAGCAGCTTTCACCCAGACACCTACGAGCAGTACTTC. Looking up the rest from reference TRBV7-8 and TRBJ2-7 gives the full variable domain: GAGVSQSPRYKVAKRGQDVALRCDPISGHVSLFWYQQALGQGPEFLTYFQNEAQLDKSGLPSDRFFAERPEGSVSTLKIQRTQQEDSAVYLCASSFHPDTYEQYFGPGTRLTVT.

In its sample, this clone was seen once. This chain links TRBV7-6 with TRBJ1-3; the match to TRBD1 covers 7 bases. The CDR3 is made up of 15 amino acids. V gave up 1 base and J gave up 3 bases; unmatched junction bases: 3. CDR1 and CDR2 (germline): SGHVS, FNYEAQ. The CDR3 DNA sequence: TGTGCCAGCAGCTTAGGGACAGGCCTTGGAAACACCATATATTTT. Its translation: CASSLGTGLGNTIYF.

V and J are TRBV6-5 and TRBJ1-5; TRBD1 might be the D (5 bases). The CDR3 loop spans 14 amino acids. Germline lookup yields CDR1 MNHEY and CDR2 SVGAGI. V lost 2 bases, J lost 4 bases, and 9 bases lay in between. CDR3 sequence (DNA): TGTGCCAGCAGTTACAGGCGGGGGAATCAGCCCCAGCATTTT. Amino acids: CASSYRRGNQPQHF.

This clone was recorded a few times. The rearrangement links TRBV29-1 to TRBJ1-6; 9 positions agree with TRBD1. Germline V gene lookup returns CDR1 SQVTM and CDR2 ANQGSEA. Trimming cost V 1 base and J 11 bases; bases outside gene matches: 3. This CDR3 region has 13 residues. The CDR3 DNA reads TGCAGCGTTGAAGCGGGACAGGGAACACCCCTCCACTTT. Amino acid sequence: CSVEAGQGTPLHF.

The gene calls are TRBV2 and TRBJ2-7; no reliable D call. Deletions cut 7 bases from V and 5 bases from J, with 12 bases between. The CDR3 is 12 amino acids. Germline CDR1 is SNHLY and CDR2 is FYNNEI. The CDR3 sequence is CASIADLHEQYF. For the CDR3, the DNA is TGTGCCAGCATAGCCGACCTTCACGAGCAGTACTTC.

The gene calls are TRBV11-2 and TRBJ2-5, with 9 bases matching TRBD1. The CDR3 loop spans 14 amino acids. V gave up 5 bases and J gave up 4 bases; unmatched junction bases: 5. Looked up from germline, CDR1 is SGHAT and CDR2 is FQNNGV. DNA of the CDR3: TGTGCCAGCAGCCGGACAGGGGTAGGAGAGACCCAGTACTTC. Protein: CASSRTGVGETQYF.